Detailed here is one T cell receptor (beta chain). What it binds is unknown. This entry belongs to a study of CD8 T cells in Susac syndrome. CDR3 size: 13 residues. The V end was cut by 3 bases, the J end by 2 bases, with 8 bases between. Germline loops: CDR1 LNHDA, CDR2 SQIVND (reference sequence). Study-wide points: Regarding the TCR sequencing and HLA analysis, the study admitted that a relatively small number of individuals were involved.

TCR beta sequencing was performed on blood CD8+ and CD4+ T cells. The CD8+ and CD4+ T cells were isolated magnetically using a negative isolation approach, whereas the TEMRA cells were enriched by FACS. Random-hexamer reverse transcription was applied to about 0.5 to 1 ug RNA. The amplification used immunoSEQ multiplex PCR on TCR beta CDR3; it spanned 54 Vbeta and 13 Jbeta. TCRdb re-derived calls from the immunoSEQ multiplex PCR reads in MiXCR, one entry per CDR3 protein. The data show about 150,000 distinct CDR3 sequences, with about 95% seen just once and 0.15% to 0.2% held by the top ten. The source of this sequence is a human donor with Susac syndrome. The gene calls are TRBV19 and TRBJ2-7; no reliable D call. The sample comprised CD4+ T cells from PBMCs. The CDR3 DNA reads as TGTGCCAGTAGTATCGGACCGCCCTACGAGCAGTACTTC. It specifies CASSIGPPYEQYF.